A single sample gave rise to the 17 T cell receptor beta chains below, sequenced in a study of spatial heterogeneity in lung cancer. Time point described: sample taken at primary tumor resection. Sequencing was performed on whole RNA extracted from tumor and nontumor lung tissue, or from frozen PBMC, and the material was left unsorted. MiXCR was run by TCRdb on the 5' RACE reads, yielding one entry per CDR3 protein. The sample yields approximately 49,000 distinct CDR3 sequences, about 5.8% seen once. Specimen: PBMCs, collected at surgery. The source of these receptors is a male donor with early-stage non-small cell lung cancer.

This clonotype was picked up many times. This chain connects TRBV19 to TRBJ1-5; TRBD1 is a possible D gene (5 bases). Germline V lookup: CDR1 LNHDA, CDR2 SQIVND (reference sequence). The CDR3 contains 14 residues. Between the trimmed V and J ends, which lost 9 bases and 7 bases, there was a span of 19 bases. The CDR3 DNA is TGTGCCAGCCGCCCCCCGCAGGGTCGGCAGCCCCAGCATTTT. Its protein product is CASRPPQGRQPQHF.

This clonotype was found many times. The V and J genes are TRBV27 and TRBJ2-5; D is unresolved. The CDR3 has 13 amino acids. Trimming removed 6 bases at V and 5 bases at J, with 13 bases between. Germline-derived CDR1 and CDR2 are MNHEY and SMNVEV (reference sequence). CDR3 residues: CASRNFGQETQYF. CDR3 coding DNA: TGTGCCAGCAGAAACTTCGGGCAGGAGACCCAGTACTTC.

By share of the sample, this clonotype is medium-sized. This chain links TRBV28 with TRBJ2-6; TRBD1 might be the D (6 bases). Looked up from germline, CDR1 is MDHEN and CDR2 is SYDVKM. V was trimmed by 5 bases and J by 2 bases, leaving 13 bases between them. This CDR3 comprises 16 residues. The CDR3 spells CASSPRTEPGANVLTF. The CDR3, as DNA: TGTGCCAGCAGTCCCCGGACAGAACCTGGGGCCAACGTCCTGACTTTC.

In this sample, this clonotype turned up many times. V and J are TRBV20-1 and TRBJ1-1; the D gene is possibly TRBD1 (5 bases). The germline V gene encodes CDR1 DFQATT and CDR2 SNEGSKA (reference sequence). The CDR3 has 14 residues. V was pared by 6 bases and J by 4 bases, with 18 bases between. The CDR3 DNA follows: TGCAGTGCCCCCGGTGAGGCAGGGCGCACTGAAGCTTTCTTT. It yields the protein CSAPGEAGRTEAFF.

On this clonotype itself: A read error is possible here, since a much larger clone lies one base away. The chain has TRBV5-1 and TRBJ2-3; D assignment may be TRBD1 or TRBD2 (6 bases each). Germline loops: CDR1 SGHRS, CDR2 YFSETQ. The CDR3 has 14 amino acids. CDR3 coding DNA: TGCGCCAGCAGAGAGTCAGGGAGGACAGATAAGCAGTATTTT. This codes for CASRESGRTDKQYF.

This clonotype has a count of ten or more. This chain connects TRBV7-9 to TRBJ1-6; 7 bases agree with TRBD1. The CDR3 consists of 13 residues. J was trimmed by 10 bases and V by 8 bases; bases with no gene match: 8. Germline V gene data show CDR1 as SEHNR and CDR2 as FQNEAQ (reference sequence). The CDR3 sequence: CASFRDSRSPLHF. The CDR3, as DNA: TGTGCCAGCTTCAGGGACAGCCGCTCACCCCTCCACTTT. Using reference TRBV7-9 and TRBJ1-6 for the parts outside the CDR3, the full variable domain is DTGVSQNPRHKITKRGQNVTFRCDPISEHNRLYWYRQTLGQGPEFLTYFQNEAQLEKSRLLSDRFSAERPKGSFSTLEIQRTEQGDSAMYLCASFRDSRSPLHFGNGTRLTVT.

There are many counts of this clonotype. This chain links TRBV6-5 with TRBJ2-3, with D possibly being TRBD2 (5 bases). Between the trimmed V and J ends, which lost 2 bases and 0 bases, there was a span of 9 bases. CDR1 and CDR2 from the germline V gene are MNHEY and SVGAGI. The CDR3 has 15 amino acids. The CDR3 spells CASSYVRASTDTQYF. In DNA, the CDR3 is TGTGCCAGCAGTTACGTGCGGGCCAGCACAGATACGCAGTATTTT.

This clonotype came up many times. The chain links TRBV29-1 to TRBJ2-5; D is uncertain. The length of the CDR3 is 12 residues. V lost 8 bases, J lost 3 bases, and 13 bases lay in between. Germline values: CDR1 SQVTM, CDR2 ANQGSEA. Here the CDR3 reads CSLGRSEETQYF. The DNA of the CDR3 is TGCAGCCTTGGGCGGTCAGAAGAGACCCAGTACTTC.

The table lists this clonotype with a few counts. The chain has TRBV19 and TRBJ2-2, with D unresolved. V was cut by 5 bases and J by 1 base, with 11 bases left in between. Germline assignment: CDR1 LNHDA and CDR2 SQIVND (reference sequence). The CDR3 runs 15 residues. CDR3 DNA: TGTGCCAGTAGTCATGGCCAGAAGAACACCGGGGAGCTGTTTTTT. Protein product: CASSHGQKNTGELFF.

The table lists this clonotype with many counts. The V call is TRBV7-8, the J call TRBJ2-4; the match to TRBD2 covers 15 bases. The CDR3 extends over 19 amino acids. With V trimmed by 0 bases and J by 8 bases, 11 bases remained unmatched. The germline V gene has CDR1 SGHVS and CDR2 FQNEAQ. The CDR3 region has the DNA TGTGCCAGCAGCTTAGCTCGATTGGGACTAGCGGGAGGAATGGACATTCAGTACTTC. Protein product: CASSLARLGLAGGMDIQYF.

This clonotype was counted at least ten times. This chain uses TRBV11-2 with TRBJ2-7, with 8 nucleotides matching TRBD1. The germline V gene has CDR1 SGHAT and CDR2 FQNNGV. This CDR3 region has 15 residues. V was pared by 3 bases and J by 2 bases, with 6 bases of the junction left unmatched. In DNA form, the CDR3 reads TGTGCCAGCAGCTTGGGACAGGCCGGCGCCTACGAGCAGTACTTC. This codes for CASSLGQAGAYEQYF.

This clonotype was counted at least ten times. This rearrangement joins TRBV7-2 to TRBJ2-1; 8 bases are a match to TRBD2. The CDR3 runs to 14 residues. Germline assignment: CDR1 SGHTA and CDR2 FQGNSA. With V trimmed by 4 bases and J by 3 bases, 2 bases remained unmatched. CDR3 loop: CASSSLAGYNEQFF. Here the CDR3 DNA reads TGTGCCAGCAGCTCTCTAGCGGGCTACAATGAGCAGTTCTTC.

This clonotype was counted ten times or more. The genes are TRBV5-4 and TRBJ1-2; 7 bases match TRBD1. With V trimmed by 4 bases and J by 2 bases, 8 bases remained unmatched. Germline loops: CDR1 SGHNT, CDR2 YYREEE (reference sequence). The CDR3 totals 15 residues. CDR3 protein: CASSPTGQGNYGYTF. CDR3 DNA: TGTGCCAGCAGCCCGACAGGGCAGGGGAACTATGGCTACACCTTC.

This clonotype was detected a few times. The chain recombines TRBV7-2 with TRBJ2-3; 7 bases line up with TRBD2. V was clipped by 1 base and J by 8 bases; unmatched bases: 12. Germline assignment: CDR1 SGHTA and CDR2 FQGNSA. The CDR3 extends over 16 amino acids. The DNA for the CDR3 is TGTGCCAGCAGCTTAGTTGGGCGCGGGAGTGGCGCTACGCAGTATTTT. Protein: CASSLVGRGSGATQYF.

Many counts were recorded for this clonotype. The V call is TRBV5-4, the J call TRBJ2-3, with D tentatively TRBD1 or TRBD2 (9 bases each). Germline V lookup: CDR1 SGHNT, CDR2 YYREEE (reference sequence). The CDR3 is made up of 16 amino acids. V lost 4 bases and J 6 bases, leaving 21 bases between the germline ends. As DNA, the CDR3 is TGTGCCAGCAGCCTGGACAGGGGACTAGCTCCGGATACGCAGTATTTT. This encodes CASSLDRGLAPDTQYF.

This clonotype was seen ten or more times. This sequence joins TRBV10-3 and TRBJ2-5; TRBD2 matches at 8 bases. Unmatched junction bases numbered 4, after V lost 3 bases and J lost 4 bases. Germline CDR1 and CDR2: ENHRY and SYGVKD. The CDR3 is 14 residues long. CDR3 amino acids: CAISDRAGGETQYF. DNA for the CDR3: TGTGCCATCAGTGATAGGGCGGGAGGAGAGACCCAGTACTTC.

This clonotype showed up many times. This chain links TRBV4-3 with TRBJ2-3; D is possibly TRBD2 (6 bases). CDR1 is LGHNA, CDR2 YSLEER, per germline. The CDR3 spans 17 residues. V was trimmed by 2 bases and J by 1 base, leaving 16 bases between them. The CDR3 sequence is CASSQPLHGSGTDTQYF. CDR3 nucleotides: TGCGCCAGCAGCCAACCCCTTCACGGGAGCGGCACAGATACGCAGTATTTT.